The 19 T cell receptor beta chains listed next were all sequenced from one sample in a study of beta chain features in type 1 diabetes. Study results and caveats: Shorter TCRB CDR3s, moderately but significantly so, marked every one of the four CD4+ subsets in Type 1 diabetes patients.

Their specific antigens are unknown. The sequenced template was cDNA made from the entire isolated RNA. Only in-frame clones appear in the TCRdb table, and some are missing; sequencing was by immunoSEQ multiplex PCR. Of about 360,000 clones listed, over 10% are singletons. Sample: naive CD4+ T cells from blood. These receptors all stem from a woman aged 18-35 years with type 1 diabetes.

This clone was detected only a few times. The chain employs TRBV27 and TRBJ2-1, with D unclear. Trimming cost V 5 bases and J 7 bases, with 15 bases left between them. Per germline, CDR1 MNHEY and CDR2 SMNVEV (reference sequence). This CDR3 contains 14 residues. The DNA for the CDR3 is TGTGCCAGCAGTCCTCGAGGCGGTACAAATGAGCAGTTCTTC. It encodes CASSPRGGTNEQFF.

A few counts support this clone. This chain uses TRBV7-2 with TRBJ1-4, with unresolved D. The CDR3 contains 14 residues. Trimming stripped 5 bases from V and 8 bases from J, with 15 bases between. Germline values: CDR1 SGHTA, CDR2 FQGNSA. CDR3 DNA sequence: TGTGCCAGCAGCCGCTCTCCTCCTATGGAAAAACTGTTTTTT. Translated: CASSRSPPMEKLFF.

The chain combines TRBV4-1 with TRBJ2-7; 11 nucleotides agree with TRBD1. Looked up from germline, CDR1 is MGHRA and CDR2 is YSYEKL. This CDR3 spans 15 amino acids. Unmatched junction bases numbered 5, after V lost 4 bases and J lost 3 bases. The CDR3 reads CASSRTGTGGYEQYF. As DNA, the CDR3 is TGCGCCAGCAGCCGCACCGGGACAGGGGGCTACGAGCAGTACTTC.

This chain joins TRBV11-2 and TRBJ2-7, with D uncertain. This CDR3 has 13 amino acids. Germline V gene data show CDR1 as SGHAT and CDR2 as FQNNGV. V was clipped by 5 bases and J by 2 bases, with 10 bases between them. The CDR3 spells CASSLQEPYEQYF. CDR3 sequence (DNA): TGTGCCAGCAGCCTTCAGGAACCCTACGAGCAGTACTTC.

The chain recombines TRBV29-1 with TRBJ1-1; 7 nucleotides line up with TRBD1. The CDR3 length is 15 residues. Losses at the gene ends were 4 bases for V and 6 bases for J; bases not matched to a gene: 14. Looked up from germline, CDR1 is SQVTM and CDR2 is ANQGSEA. For the CDR3, the DNA is TGCAGCGTTGGTTTGACAGGGTGGGGGAGCCCTGAAGCTTTCTTT. As protein: CSVGLTGWGSPEAFF.

This clone is a singleton in its sample. At the DNA level, this CDR3 is encoded by other sequences in the same sample as well. V usage is TRBV5-6 and J usage is TRBJ2-3; TRBD2 aligns across 7 bases. V shed 0 bases and J 1 base; nucleotides not matched to a gene: 2. CDR3 length: 15 amino acids. The V gene's germline CDR1 is SGHDT and CDR2 YYEEEE. The CDR3 reads CASSLVAGGTDTQYF. The CDR3 DNA reads TGTGCCAGCAGCTTGGTCGCGGGGGGCACAGATACGCAGTATTTT.

A few counts support this clone. The sample holds other DNA sequences that translate to the same CDR3. The chain is built from TRBV30 and TRBJ1-5, with D possibly being TRBD1 (5 bases). This CDR3 has 13 residues. Germline V lookup: CDR1 GTSNPN, CDR2 SVGIG (reference sequence). The V end lost 4 bases, the J end lost 4 bases, and 11 bases lay between the germline ends. CDR3 nucleotides: TGTGCCTGGAACCCCGGGGGGAATCAGCCCCAGCATTTT. Its protein is CAWNPGGNQPQHF.

This clone was counted a few times. The rearrangement links TRBV20-1 to TRBJ1-6; D unclear. This CDR3 contains 11 residues. Germline V gene lookup returns CDR1 DFQATT and CDR2 SNEGSKA (reference sequence). This CDR3 reads CSAGWNSPLHF. The CDR3 DNA sequence: TGCAGCGCCGGGTGGAATTCACCCCTCCACTTT.

This clone was counted between two and nine times. The chain couples TRBV20-1 to TRBJ2-2, with D perhaps TRBD1 (6 bases). Trimming took off 6 bases at V and 8 bases at J, with 10 bases between the two ends. In germline, CDR1 is DFQATT, CDR2 SNEGSKA (reference sequence). The CDR3 contains 11 residues. The CDR3 here is CSARRGGELFF. The CDR3 DNA follows: TGCAGTGCCCGCAGGGGTGGGGAGCTGTTTTTT.

The V call is TRBV7-2, the J call TRBJ2-7, with D uncertain. The germline CDR1 and CDR2 sequences are SGHTA and FQGNSA. CDR3 length equals 10 residues. V was pared by 5 bases and J by 4 bases, with 3 bases between. CDR3 protein: CASSAYEQYF. CDR3 DNA sequence: TGTGCCAGCAGCGCGTACGAGCAGTACTTC.

This clone appeared a few times. The chain carries TRBV30 and TRBJ1-1; no firm D call. Trimming left V 2 bases short and J 0 bases short, with 13 bases between. The CDR3 loop spans 15 amino acids. Germline lookup yields CDR1 GTSNPN and CDR2 SVGIG (reference sequence). CDR3 DNA: TGTGCCTGGAGTCGAAACCAGGATATGAACACTGAAGCTTTCTTT. This codes for CAWSRNQDMNTEAFF.

This clone was detected only a few times. V gene TRBV5-1 combines with J gene TRBJ2-2, with 9 nucleotides matching TRBD2. V lost 2 bases, J lost 5 bases, and 7 bases stayed unmatched. The CDR3 totals 16 residues. CDR1 is SGHRS and CDR2 is YFSETQ in the germline V gene. For the CDR3, the DNA is TGCGCCAGCAGCTTTAGCCTAGCGGGAAGTACCGGGGAGCTGTTTTTT. This encodes CASSFSLAGSTGELFF.

This clone was recorded a few times. The V gene is TRBV9, the J gene TRBJ2-2; 7 positions agree with TRBD1. The CDR3 contains 15 residues. CDR1 SGDLS and CDR2 YYNGEE come from the germline V gene. V lost 3 bases, J lost 4 bases, and 6 bases stayed unmatched. The CDR3 region is CASSATGVVTGELFF. The CDR3 DNA sequence: TGTGCCAGCAGCGCTACAGGGGTGGTCACCGGGGAGCTGTTTTTT.

This clone was counted between two and nine times. The chain has TRBV7-9 and TRBJ2-4, with D maybe TRBD1 (5 bases). CDR1 and CDR2 from the germline V gene are SEHNR and FQNEAQ (reference sequence). CDR3 length equals 14 residues. V was cut by 7 bases and J by 0 bases, with 10 bases left in between. CDR3 protein: CASTTGPAKNIQYF. In nucleotides, the CDR3 is TGTGCCAGCACCACAGGACCAGCCAAAAACATTCAGTACTTC.

This clone has a handful of counts. This chain joins TRBV11-1 and TRBJ2-2; possible D gene TRBD2, 5 bases. Germline V gives CDR1 SGHAT, CDR2 FQDESV (reference sequence). The CDR3 consists of 16 residues. Trimming removed 5 bases at V and 4 bases at J, with 17 bases between. This chain's CDR3 is CASSLVLERSTGELFF. Here the CDR3 DNA reads TGTGCCAGCAGCCTAGTCCTGGAGCGGAGCACCGGGGAGCTGTTTTTT. Based on the CDR3 plus reference TRBV11-1 and TRBJ2-2, the full variable domain is EAEVAQSPRYKITEKSQAVAFWCDPISGHATLYWYRQILGQGPELLVQFQDESVVDDSQLPKDRFSAERLKGVDSTLKIQPAELGDSAMYLCASSLVLERSTGELFFGEGSRLTVL.

This rearrangement joins TRBV2 to TRBJ2-2; TRBD1 aligns across 10 bases. The junction had 18 bases not matched to a gene; V was cut back by 2 bases and J by 9 bases. Germline V CDR1 and CDR2: SNHLY, FYNNEI. There are 19 residues in the CDR3. The CDR3 here is CASSEPRDRGPRKVWELFF. The CDR3 DNA is TGTGCCAGCAGTGAACCCCGGGACAGGGGACCCAGAAAAGTGTGGGAGCTGTTTTTT.

This clone was counted only a few times. The chain combines TRBV7-9 with TRBJ2-3; 10 bases match TRBD2. The CDR3 has 16 residues. Looked up from germline, CDR1 is SEHNR and CDR2 is FQNEAQ (reference sequence). Trimming took 5 bases from V and 4 from J; bases not matched to a gene: 9. The CDR3 sequence: CASSPATTSGPDTQYF. CDR3 nucleotide sequence: TGTGCCAGCAGCCCGGCTACGACTAGCGGGCCAGATACGCAGTATTTT.

This rearrangement joins TRBV7-2 to TRBJ2-1; TRBD2 matches 10 bases. This CDR3 region has 15 residues. Per the germline V gene, CDR1 is SGHTA and CDR2 is FQGNSA. The V and J ends lost 1 base and 5 bases, in that order; junction bases with no gene match: 2. CDR3 protein: CASSLVAGGNNEQFF. For the CDR3, the DNA is TGTGCCAGCAGCTTAGTAGCGGGGGGCAACAATGAGCAGTTCTTC.

The rearrangement uses TRBV7-2 and TRBJ1-6; 12 nucleotides line up with TRBD1. The CDR3 has 18 amino acids. The germline V gene encodes CDR1 SGHTA and CDR2 FQGNSA. After removal of 5 bases from V and 6 bases from J, the junction contained 11 bases not matched to a gene. The CDR3 reads CASSRDRGQGRSNSPLHF. The DNA of the CDR3 is TGTGCCAGCAGCCGGGACAGGGGGCAGGGTCGGAGTAATTCACCCCTCCACTTT. The full variable domain, its missing parts supplied by reference TRBV7-2 and TRBJ1-6, is GAGVSQSPSNKVTEKGKDVELRCDPISGHTALYWYRQSLGQGLEFLIYFQGNSAPDKSGLPSDRFSAERTGGSVSTLTIQRTQQEDSAVYLCASSRDRGQGRSNSPLHFGNGTRLTVT.